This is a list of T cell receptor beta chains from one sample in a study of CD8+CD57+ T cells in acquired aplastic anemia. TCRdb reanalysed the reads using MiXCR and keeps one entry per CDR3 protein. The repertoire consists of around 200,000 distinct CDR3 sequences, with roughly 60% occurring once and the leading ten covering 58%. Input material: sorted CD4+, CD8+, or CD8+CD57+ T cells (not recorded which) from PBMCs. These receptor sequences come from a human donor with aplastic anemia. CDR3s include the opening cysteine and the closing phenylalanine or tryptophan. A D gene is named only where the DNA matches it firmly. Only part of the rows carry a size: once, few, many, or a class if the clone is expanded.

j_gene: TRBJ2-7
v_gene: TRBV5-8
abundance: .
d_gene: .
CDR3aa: CASSTRHVYEQYF
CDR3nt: TGTGCCAGCAGCACCCGACACGTTTACGAGCAGTACTTC

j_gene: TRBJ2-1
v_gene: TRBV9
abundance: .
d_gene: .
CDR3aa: CASSVGAGSSYNEQFF
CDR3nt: TGTGCCAGCAGCGTAGGGGCGGGGAGCTCCTACAATGAGCAGTTCTTC

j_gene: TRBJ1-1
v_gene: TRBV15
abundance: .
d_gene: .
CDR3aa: CATSRDLTGQEAFF
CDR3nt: TGTGCCACCAGCAGAGATTTAACGGGGCAAGAAGCTTTCTTT

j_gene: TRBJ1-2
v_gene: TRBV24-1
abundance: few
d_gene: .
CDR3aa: CATSPGPTNYGYTF
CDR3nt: TGTGCCACCAGTCCAGGGCCTACTAACTATGGCTACACCTTC

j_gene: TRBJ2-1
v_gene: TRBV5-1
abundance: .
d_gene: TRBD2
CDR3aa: CASSLPSGNANEQFF
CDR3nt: TGCGCCAGCAGCTTGCCTAGCGGGAACGCTAATGAGCAGTTCTTC

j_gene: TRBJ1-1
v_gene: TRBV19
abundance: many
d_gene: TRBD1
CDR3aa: CASSETGVGTEAFF
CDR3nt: TGTGCCAGTAGCGAGACAGGGGTTGGCACTGAAGCTTTCTTT

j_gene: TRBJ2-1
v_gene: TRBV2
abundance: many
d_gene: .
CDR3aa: CASRYTVVGEQFF
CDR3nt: TGTGCCAGCAGGTATACAGTAGTGGGTGAGCAGTTCTTC

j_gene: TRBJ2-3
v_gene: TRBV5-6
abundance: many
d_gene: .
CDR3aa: CASSLALETDTQYF
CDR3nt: TGTGCCAGCAGCTTGGCCCTGGAGACAGATACGCAGTATTTT

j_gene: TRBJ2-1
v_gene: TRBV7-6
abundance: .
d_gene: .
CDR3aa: CASSRSGINEQFF
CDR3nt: TGTGCCAGCAGCAGATCGGGGATAAATGAGCAGTTCTTC

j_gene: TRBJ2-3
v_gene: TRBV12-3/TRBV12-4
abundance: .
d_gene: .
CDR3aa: CASSPEETDTQYF
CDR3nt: TGTGCCAGCAGTCCCGAGGAGACAGATACGCAGTATTTT